Given below is one T cell receptor beta chain in context. The record originates from a study of shared T cell receptors in the human thymus. The CDR3 runs 14 residues. Germline V lookup: CDR1 SGHRS, CDR2 YFSETQ. Trimming left V 4 bases short and J 0 bases short, with 10 bases between. Assay: immunoSEQ multiplex PCR; the TCRdb copy retains only in-frame clones and omits some. Among some 700,000 clones listed, 70% to 90% were seen once. The same data also contributed to another study, on human thymus T cells.

Specimen: thymocytes. The chain joins TRBV5-1 to TRBJ1-1, with D possibly matching TRBD1 (5 bases). This clonotype was obtained from a girl under three years old with a congenital heart defect. CDR3 bases: TGCGCCAGCAGCGGGCAGGGTATGAACACTGAAGCTTTCTTT. It is translated as CASSGQGMNTEAFF.